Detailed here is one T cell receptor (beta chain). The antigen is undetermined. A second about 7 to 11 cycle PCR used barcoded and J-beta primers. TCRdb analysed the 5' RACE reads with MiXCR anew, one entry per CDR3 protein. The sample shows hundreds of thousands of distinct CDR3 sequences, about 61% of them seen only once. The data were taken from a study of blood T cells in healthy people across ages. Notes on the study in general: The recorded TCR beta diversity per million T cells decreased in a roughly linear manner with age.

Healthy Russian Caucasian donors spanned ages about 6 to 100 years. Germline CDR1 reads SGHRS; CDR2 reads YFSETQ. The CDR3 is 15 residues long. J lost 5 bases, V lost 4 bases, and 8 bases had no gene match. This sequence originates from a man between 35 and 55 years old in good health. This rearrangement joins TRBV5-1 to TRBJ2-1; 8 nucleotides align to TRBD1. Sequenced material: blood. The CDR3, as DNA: TGCGCCAGCAGCCGACGGACAGGGACCGACAATGAGCAGTTCTTC. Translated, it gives CASSRRTGTDNEQFF.